The 4 T cell receptor beta chains given below trace back to one sample, sequenced in a study of shared clonotypes between healthy human individuals. Profiling relied on immunoSEQ multiplex PCR, and the TCRdb table lists in-frame clones only, not all of them. The table shows 110,000 or so clones, with around 73% occurring only once. Sequenced: memory CD8+ T cells sorted from blood. The subset denotes: CD45RO+ cells pooled with CCR7-negative TemRA cells. These receptors all come from a woman aged 30 to 39 in good health.

The chain joins TRBV28 to TRBJ2-1; 9 bases align to TRBD2. CDR3 length: 18 amino acids. The germline V gene has CDR1 MDHEN and CDR2 SYDVKM. J gave up 8 bases and V 2 bases, and 16 bases lay outside the gene matches. The CDR3 protein is CASSLPKVKGLASHEQFF. CDR3 in DNA: TGTGCCAGCAGTTTACCAAAGGTAAAGGGACTAGCTTCCCATGAGCAGTTCTTC.

This rearrangement joins TRBV9 to TRBJ2-3; 10 bases agree with TRBD1. The germline V gene encodes CDR1 SGDLS and CDR2 YYNGEE. This CDR3 comprises 16 residues. After removal of 4 bases from V and 7 bases from J, the junction contained 12 bases not matched to a gene. CDR3 amino acids: CASSSEPGQGSHTQYF. CDR3 nucleotides: TGTGCCAGCAGCTCCGAACCGGGACAGGGGTCTCATACGCAGTATTTT.

The CDR3 DNA is TGTGCCAGCAGTTACTTTATAACGGCTCTACAAGAGACCCAGTACTTC. Residues: CASSYFITALQETQYF. The chain uses TRBV6-6 and TRBJ2-5; D remains ambiguous. CDR1 MNHNY and CDR2 SVGAGI come from the germline V gene (reference sequence). This CDR3 spans 16 amino acids. Trimming pared 1 base from V and 2 bases from J, leaving 14 bases between.

This clone was seen only once. With a much larger clone just one base away, this may be a read error. The chain joins TRBV10-3 to TRBJ2-3, with 12 bases lining up with TRBD2. This CDR3 has 15 amino acids. CDR1 ENHRY and CDR2 SYGVKD come from the germline V gene. The chain's CDR3 is CASSGTSGSTDTQYF. The CDR3 nucleotides read TGTGCCAGCAGTGGGACTAGCGGGAGCACAGATACGCAGTATTTT.